This T cell receptor (beta chain) was captured by sequencing in a study of cytomegalovirus exposure and HLA in healthy donors. Study-level results: Analysis performed later found more than 15,000 TCR beta sequences associated with HLA alleles at 0.05 false discovery rate. Using the classifier, cytomegalovirus status was reportedly diagnosed with high specificity and sensitivity.

Amplification used 60 Vbeta primers and 13 Jbeta primers. Sequencing used immunoSEQ multiplex PCR; TCRdb keeps in-frame clones, though not all of them. Of 200,000 to 250,000 clones in the sample, more than 60% were seen once. The CDR3 is made up of 14 amino acids. Germline V lookup: CDR1 LNHDA, CDR2 SQIVND (reference sequence). V dropped 4 bases and J dropped 6 bases, with 15 bases sitting between them. This clone was seen more than once but under ten times. The antigen remains undetermined. The chain uses TRBV19 and TRBJ1-1; maybe TRBD1 (5 bases). Sequencing was carried out using PBMCs. The sequence came from a woman in her sixties or seventies in good health and CMV-seropositive. The CDR3 is CASSNQGDVAEAFF. The CDR3 DNA is TGTGCCAGTAGTAACCAAGGGGATGTCGCTGAAGCTTTCTTT.